This TCR beta chain emerged from a study of cytomegalovirus exposure and HLA in healthy donors. Study-wide points: Later examination showed HLA-associated TCR beta chains had greater clonal expansion than equally common others.

The PCR used 60 Vbeta and 13 Jbeta primers. Generated by immunoSEQ multiplex PCR, the TCRdb table keeps only in-frame clones and is missing some. The table has 100,000 to 150,000 clones, around 78% seen once. V was trimmed by 9 bases and J by 7 bases, leaving 13 bases between them. The CDR3 runs 11 residues. In germline, CDR1 is SGHAT, CDR2 FQNNGV. As for this clone: Its specificity is unknown.

This chain uses TRBV11-2 with TRBJ2-7, with D tentatively TRBD2 (7 bases). This TCR came from a man aged 35 to 55 in good health and CMV-seronegative. The sample taken for sequencing was PBMCs. The CDR3 loop is CASGGAGEQYF. Here the CDR3 DNA reads TGTGCCAGTGGGGGGGCGGGAGAGCAGTACTTC.